The sequence of this TCR beta chain was determined in a study of PD-L1 blockade in urothelial cancer. Study as a whole: Atezolizumab therapy began for patients around 2014, dosed at 1,200 mg intravenously every 3 weeks. About 90% of the roughly 30 patients were men whose urothelial cancer was bladder-origin. There were a median of around 140,000 T cells in blood samples.

In germline, CDR1 is MNHEY, CDR2 SMNVEV (reference sequence). Trimming took 6 bases from V and 8 from J, leaving 12 bases between them. This CDR3 spans 12 amino acids. This clone turned up a few times. Profiling relied on immunoSEQ multiplex PCR, and the TCRdb table lists in-frame clones only, not all of them. The sample has 30,000 to 40,000 clones; around 90% are singletons. The patients' disease, urothelial carcinoma, was locally advanced or metastatic. The TCR comes from a man between 65 and 85 years old with urothelial cancer. This rearrangement joins TRBV27 to TRBJ2-3, with D unclear. The material was PBMCs, obtained around atezolizumab (anti-PD-L1) treatment. The CDR3 is CASSPTVGTQYF. CDR3 in DNA: TGTGCCAGCAGCCCCACCGTCGGTACGCAGTATTTT.